The 5 T cell receptor beta chains listed next were all sequenced from one sample in a study of blood T cells in healthy people across ages. The authors ran a second PCR of about 7 to 11 cycles using a sample-barcoded 5' primer and a J-beta primer mix. TCRdb used MiXCR to reprocess the 5' RACE reads, holding one entry per CDR3 protein. The table shows roughly 1,500,000 distinct CDR3 sequences, with approximately 32% occurring only once. The sample comprised blood. Source of these receptors: a woman between 25 and 40 years old in good health.

This chain connects TRBV6-1 to TRBJ1-6; D not resolved. The CDR3 runs 14 residues. Germline loops: CDR1 MNHNS, CDR2 SASEGT. Trimming shortened V by 2 bases and J by 6 bases, and 8 bases separated the two germline ends. The CDR3 here is CASSEIGGNSPLHF. In DNA, the CDR3 is TGTGCCAGCAGTGAAATCGGCGGTAATTCACCCCTCCACTTT.

There are a few counts of this clonotype. V and J are TRBV9 and TRBJ2-5, with D possibly being TRBD2 (6 bases). Germline V gene sequence: CDR1 SGDLS, CDR2 YYNGEE. The ends were cut back, 0 bases at V and 3 bases at J, with 9 bases in the middle. The CDR3 is 14 residues long. The CDR3 loop is CASSVGTKEETQYF. The CDR3 bases are TGTGCCAGCAGCGTAGGGACTAAGGAAGAGACCCAGTACTTC.

CDR3 amino acids: CASSEATSPYNEQFF. The DNA for the CDR3 is TGTGCCAGCAGTGAGGCAACTAGCCCCTACAATGAGCAGTTCTTC. The chain carries TRBV25-1 and TRBJ2-1, with D possibly TRBD2 on 6 matching bases. This CDR3 spans 15 amino acids. Germline CDR1 and CDR2: MGHDK and SYGVNS. Trimming took off 3 bases at V and 2 bases at J, with 11 bases between the two ends.

The chain links TRBV3-1 to TRBJ2-7; TRBD2 might be the D (6 bases). The CDR3 covers 14 residues. Trimming removed 0 bases at V and 2 bases at J, with 8 bases between. Germline V CDR1 and CDR2: LGHDT, YNNKEL (reference sequence). CDR3 loop: CASSQEDYPYEQYF. The CDR3 nucleotides read TGTGCCAGCAGCCAAGAGGACTACCCCTACGAGCAGTACTTC.

V gene TRBV30 combines with J gene TRBJ1-1; D is unclear. This CDR3 comprises 12 residues. Germline V gives CDR1 GTSNPN, CDR2 SVGIG (reference sequence). Deletions cut 0 bases from V and 11 bases from J, with 13 bases between. The CDR3 here is CAWSVGVTSAFF. The CDR3, as DNA: TGTGCCTGGAGTGTCGGAGTTACTTCGGCTTTCTTT.